The 12 T cell receptor beta chains below all came from one sample that was sequenced in a study of T cell changes during pregnancy in multiple sclerosis. Method: immunoSEQ multiplex PCR; TCRdb's copy keeps in-frame clones and lacks some. Of 65,000 to 95,000 clones listed, 94% are singletons. The sample was peripheral blood, taken in the second trimester of pregnancy. The receptor source for this set is a female donor in good health, enrolled as a control in a pregnancy study.

This chain uses TRBV29-1 with TRBJ1-1, with unresolved D. The germline V gene encodes CDR1 SQVTM and CDR2 ANQGSEA. The CDR3 totals 14 residues. V lost 2 bases to trimming and J lost 4 bases, with 14 bases between them. The CDR3 DNA is TGCAGCGTTGAATTGGCTCCTGGGAGCACTGAAGCTTTCTTT. This encodes CSVELAPGSTEAFF.

The rearrangement links TRBV5-1 to TRBJ2-5; TRBD2 is a possible D gene (7 bases). Looked up from germline, CDR1 is SGHRS and CDR2 is YFSETQ. V lost 4 bases and J lost 5, with 21 bases in between. This CDR3 spans 16 amino acids. The CDR3 nucleotides read TGCGCCAGCAGCGCCGTACAGGGAGGGGAGGGGGAGACCCAGTACTTC. The encoded protein is CASSAVQGGEGETQYF.

This sequence joins TRBV5-1 and TRBJ2-1, with D maybe TRBD1 (7 bases). The germline gives CDR1 SGHRS, CDR2 YFSETQ. Trimming left V 3 bases short and J 7 bases short, with 17 bases between. CDR3 length: 15 residues. CDR3 nucleotides: TGCGCCAGCAGCTGGAGGGACAGACTCGGGAATGAGCAGTTCTTC. Its translation is CASSWRDRLGNEQFF.

V usage is TRBV7-2 and J usage is TRBJ2-7; possible D gene TRBD2, 6 bases. This CDR3 spans 14 amino acids. From germline, CDR1 is SGHTA and CDR2 FQGNSA. Trimming shortened V by 5 bases and J by 5 bases, and 16 bases separated the two germline ends. CDR3 DNA sequence: TGTGCCAGCAGCCCCAGGGTAGGCGGGAACGAGCAGTACTTC. This codes for CASSPRVGGNEQYF.

The J gene is TRBJ2-5, the V gene TRBV25-1; maybe TRBD2 (6 bases). Per the germline V gene, CDR1 is MGHDK and CDR2 is SYGVNS. The CDR3 runs 15 residues. V shed 6 bases and J shed 2 bases, with 16 bases lying between them. In DNA, the CDR3 is TGTGCCAGCAGAGGGGTAGCGGAAATTCAAGAGACCCAGTACTTC. Translated, it gives CASRGVAEIQETQYF.

This clone was counted a single time. The rearrangement uses TRBV30 and TRBJ2-5; D possibly corresponds to TRBD1 (5 bases). This CDR3 comprises 14 residues. Germline CDR1 GTSNPN, CDR2 SVGIG (reference sequence). The V and J ends lost 3 bases and 5 bases respectively, with 16 bases between them. The CDR3 DNA sequence: TGTGCCTGGAGCGGTGACCTAAAGGGGGAGACCCAGTACTTC. Residues: CAWSGDLKGETQYF.

The chain employs TRBV28 and TRBJ2-7; unclear D gene. V gave up 4 bases and J gave up 2 bases, with 9 bases separating them. The CDR3 is made up of 13 amino acids. Per germline, CDR1 MDHEN and CDR2 SYDVKM. CDR3 sequence: CASSWNRAYEQYF. The CDR3 nucleotides are TGTGCCAGCAGTTGGAACCGGGCCTACGAGCAGTACTTC.

V is TRBV30 and J is TRBJ1-2; 7 bases agree with TRBD1. Germline V gives CDR1 GTSNPN, CDR2 SVGIG (reference sequence). This CDR3 comprises 12 residues. V was clipped by 0 bases and J by 5 bases; unmatched bases: 0. This CDR3 is CAWSVQGYGYTF. CDR3 nucleotide sequence: TGTGCCTGGAGTGTACAGGGGTATGGCTACACCTTC.

The DNA of the CDR3 is TGTGCCAGCACAGGGAACACTGAAGCTTTCTTT. Amino acids: CASTGNTEAFF. This sequence joins TRBV2 and TRBJ1-1, with unresolved D. The CDR3 has 11 amino acids. The germline V and J ends were trimmed by 7 bases and 1 base, with 4 bases remaining between them. CDR1 is SNHLY and CDR2 is FYNNEI in the germline V gene.

This sequence joins TRBV6-5 and TRBJ1-1, with D possibly TRBD1 on 5 matching bases. CDR1 is MNHEY and CDR2 is SVGAGI in the germline V gene. The CDR3 has 13 residues. V dropped 11 bases and J dropped 3 bases, with 16 bases sitting between them. CDR3: CASLRDRDTEAFF. The CDR3 DNA sequence: TGTGCCTCCCTGCGGGACCGAGACACTGAAGCTTTCTTT.

This chain connects TRBV5-1 to TRBJ2-5; D may be TRBD2 (6 bases). The CDR3 is 14 residues long. The germline V gene encodes CDR1 SGHRS and CDR2 YFSETQ. Trimming shortened V by 4 bases and J by 3 bases, and 13 bases separated the two germline ends. CDR3 DNA: TGCGCCAGCAGCCAAGGTCCGGGAGAAGAGACCCAGTACTTC. It codes for CASSQGPGEETQYF.

This sequence joins TRBV29-1 and TRBJ2-1, with 8 bases fitting TRBD2. CDR3 length: 15 amino acids. V shed 0 bases and J 3 bases; nucleotides not matched to a gene: 4. Germline lookup yields CDR1 SQVTM and CDR2 ANQGSEA. This CDR3 is CSVEDLAGGYNEQFF. CDR3 DNA: TGCAGCGTTGAAGATCTGGCGGGAGGCTACAATGAGCAGTTCTTC.